One TCR beta chain is described in this entry. Profiling relied on immunoSEQ multiplex PCR, and the TCRdb table lists in-frame clones only, not all of them. The sample lists about 2,500 clones, 80% occurring once. V shed 1 base and J 6 bases; nucleotides not matched to a gene: 8. CDR1 is SGHVS, CDR2 FNYEAQ, per germline. CDR3 length equals 16 residues. These data are taken from a study of brain metastases from non-small cell lung cancer. The source of this sequence is a donor aged 40 or over with non-small cell lung cancer. V gene TRBV7-6 combines with J gene TRBJ2-1; TRBD1 aligns across 8 bases. Sequenced: tumor-adjacent normal tissue. The CDR3 region has the DNA TGTGCCAGCAGCTTAGTCAGGACAGGGTCTGGCAATGAGCAGTTCTTC. Translating it yields CASSLVRTGSGNEQFF.